This T cell receptor beta chain was identified in a study of cytomegalovirus exposure and HLA in healthy donors. A multiplex PCR was run with 60 Vbeta primers and 13 Jbeta primers. Sequencing was performed with immunoSEQ multiplex PCR; in TCRdb, only in-frame clones are kept and a portion is missing. The data contain 150,000 to 200,000 clones, around 82% of them seen just once; the ten biggest clones take up 1.5% to 2%. Germline V lookup: CDR1 LNHDA, CDR2 SQIVND (reference sequence). The CDR3 is made up of 15 amino acids. Trimming cost V 8 bases and J 0 bases, with 14 bases left between them. The sample comprised PBMCs. The V call is TRBV19, the J call TRBJ1-3; tentative D call: TRBD1 (6 bases). The TCR sequence derives from a man aged 35 to 55 in good health and CMV-seropositive. The CDR3, as DNA: TGTGCCAGTCGGGCCGGGACAACCTCTGGAAACACCATATATTTT. This encodes CASRAGTTSGNTIYF.